The 3 T cell receptor beta chains presented below share a single source sample, sequenced in a study of blood T cell repertoires in COVID-19. The table came from immunoSEQ multiplex PCR; TCRdb's copy has only in-frame clones and leaves some out. The table shows 150,000 to 200,000 clones, with around 90% occurring only once. Material for sequencing was peripheral blood. These receptor sequences come from a man aged 50-59 years with acute or convalescent COVID-19.

The gene calls are TRBV5-8 and TRBJ2-3; 8 bases match TRBD1. V gave up 4 bases and J gave up 3 bases; unmatched junction bases: 4. CDR3 size: 14 residues. Germline V gene lookup returns CDR1 SGHTS and CDR2 YDEGEE. CDR3 sequence: CASSRQGKTDTQYF. CDR3 nucleotide sequence: TGTGCCAGCAGCCGACAGGGGAAAACAGATACGCAGTATTTT.

V usage is TRBV6-6 and J usage is TRBJ2-1; 9 nucleotides agree with TRBD2. Per germline, CDR1 MNHNY and CDR2 SVGAGI (reference sequence). Trimming at V came to 6 bases and at J to 1 base, leaving 4 bases not matched to a gene. This CDR3 has 15 residues. The CDR3 DNA is TGTGCCAGCAGGAAGGGACTAGCATCCTACAATGAGCAGTTCTTC. This translates into CASRKGLASYNEQFF.

This chain uses TRBV11-2 with TRBJ2-1, with 9 positions matching TRBD2. The CDR3 runs 18 residues. V dropped 3 bases and J dropped 0; count of bases not matched to a gene: 9. CDR1 and CDR2 from the germline V gene are SGHAT and FQNNGV. DNA of the CDR3: TGTGCCAGCAGCTTTTTAACTAGCGGGCCGAGCTCCTACAATGAGCAGTTCTTC. Its translation: CASSFLTSGPSSYNEQFF. The full variable domain, completed using reference TRBV11-2 and TRBJ2-1, is EAGVAQSPRYKIIEKRQSVAFWCNPISGHATLYWYQQILGQGPKLLIQFQNNGVVDDSQLPKDRFSAERLKGVDSTLKIQPAKLEDSAVYLCASSFLTSGPSSYNEQFFGPGTRLTVL.